This TCR beta chain was documented in a study of shared clonotypes between healthy human individuals. Broader study findings: Shared clonotypes: about 5.3% naive CD4, about 3.3% naive CD8, about 2.2% memory CD4, roughly 0.4% memory CD8. A reduction in generation probabilities was seen for non-shared clonotypes relative to those shared by all four donors. Represented diversity, genetic and exposure-history alike, was limited by few donors. Clonotype sharing among donors was expected to depend on sequencing depth.

The assay was immunoSEQ multiplex PCR, and TCRdb's table has in-frame clones only and misses some. This repertoire shows over a million clones, about four fifths found once; its top ten account for roughly 0.65%. This clone was counted once. The antigen is undetermined. V was cut by 3 bases and J by 10 bases, with 12 bases left in between. CDR1 is DFQATT, CDR2 SNEGSKA, per germline (reference sequence). The CDR3 runs to 11 residues. The sequencing input was memory CD4+ T cells from PBMCs. Subset given: CD45RA-negative fraction. The TCR comes from a man aged 18 to 30 in good health. Some clones in this sample may be carry-over from other donors' samples. The genes are TRBV20-1 and TRBJ1-1; TRBD1 is a possible D gene (6 bases). The CDR3 loop is CSAREGGGAFF. CDR3 DNA sequence: TGCAGTGCTAGGGAGGGAGGGGGAGCTTTCTTT.